This T cell receptor (beta chain) was obtained from a study of technical replicates of blood from several donors. TCRdb's table, derived via immunoSEQ multiplex PCR, lists solely in-frame clones and lacks some. The profile shows over 50,000 clones, around 97% of them singletons. The CDR3 is 15 amino acids. The germline gives CDR1 MNHEY, CDR2 SVGAGI. Trimming took 2 bases from V and 2 from J; bases not matched to a gene: 3. Sequencing was done on a sample of T cells isolated from PBMCs. The sequence was obtained from a human donor in good health. The chain is built from TRBV6-5 and TRBJ2-7; TRBD2 aligns across 10 bases. The DNA of the CDR3 is TGTGCCAGCAGTTACCGGACTAGCGGTACCTACGAGCAGTACTTC. It is translated as CASSYRTSGTYEQYF.